This T cell receptor beta chain was observed in a study of cytotoxic CD8 clonotypes in ibrutinib-treated CLL. Study details: Investigators collected response samples after a median about 12 months of treatment, range 6 to 36. Regarding the study as a whole: Samples from sustained-remission and progressing patients were taken at different times. Relative to age-matched healthy donors, clonality at baseline was higher, and it tracked circulating CD8+ T-cell counts. Clonality increased at ibrutinib response, then returned toward baseline at progression.

On this clone: Its antigen is as yet unknown.

Produced via immunoSEQ multiplex PCR; TCRdb's table is partial and in-frame only. The sample carries about 140,000 clones, more than 75% recorded once. The source of this sequence is a human donor with chronic lymphocytic leukemia. The source material was PBMCs, sampled after 36 months of ibrutinib treatment.

DNA for the CDR3: TGTGCCATCAGTAAGTGGGATGGACCCTCTGGAAACACCATATATTTT. Translated, it gives CAISKWDGPSGNTIYF. The chain employs TRBV10-3 and TRBJ1-3; D unresolved. The CDR3 has 16 amino acids. Germline V gives CDR1 ENHRY, CDR2 SYGVKD. V was shortened by 5 bases and J by 0 bases, with 14 bases between the two germline ends.